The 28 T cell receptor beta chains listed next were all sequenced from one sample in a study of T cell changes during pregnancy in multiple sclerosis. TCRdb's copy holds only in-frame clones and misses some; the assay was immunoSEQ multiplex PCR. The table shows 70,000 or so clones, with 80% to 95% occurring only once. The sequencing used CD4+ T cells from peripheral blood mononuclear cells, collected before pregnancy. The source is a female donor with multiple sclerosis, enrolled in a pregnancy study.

The CDR3 DNA reads as TGTGCCAGCACCAAAGAGAGGGCACTCTATGGCTACACCTTC. It codes for CASTKERALYGYTF. The chain recombines TRBV28 with TRBJ1-2; no definite D call. The germline CDR1 and CDR2 sequences are MDHEN and SYDVKM. The CDR3 contains 14 residues. V dropped 7 bases and J dropped 4 bases, with 16 bases sitting between them.

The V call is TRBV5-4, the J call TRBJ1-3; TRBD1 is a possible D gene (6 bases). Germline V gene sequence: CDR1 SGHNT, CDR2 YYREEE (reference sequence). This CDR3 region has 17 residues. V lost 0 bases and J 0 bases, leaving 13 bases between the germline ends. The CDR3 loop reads CASSLGGGSHSGNTIYF. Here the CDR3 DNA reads TGTGCCAGCAGCTTGGGGGGGGGCAGTCACTCTGGAAACACCATATATTTT.

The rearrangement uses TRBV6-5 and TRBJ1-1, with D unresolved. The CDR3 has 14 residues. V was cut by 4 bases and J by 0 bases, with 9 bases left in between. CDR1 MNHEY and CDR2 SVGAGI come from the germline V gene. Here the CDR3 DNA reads TGTGCCAGCAGTTCCCGGGGTATGAACACTGAAGCTTTCTTT. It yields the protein CASSSRGMNTEAFF.

CDR3 bases: TGTGCCAGCAGCGCGCCCCCGGGACAGGTTCTGACTGGCGGGGGCTACACCTTC. It yields the protein CASSAPPGQVLTGGGYTF. V usage is TRBV9 and J usage is TRBJ1-2; 8 bases align to TRBD1. CDR3 length: 18 residues. With 3 bases clipped from V and 8 bases from J, the junction kept 21 bases outside the gene matches. The germline V gene encodes CDR1 SGDLS and CDR2 YYNGEE.

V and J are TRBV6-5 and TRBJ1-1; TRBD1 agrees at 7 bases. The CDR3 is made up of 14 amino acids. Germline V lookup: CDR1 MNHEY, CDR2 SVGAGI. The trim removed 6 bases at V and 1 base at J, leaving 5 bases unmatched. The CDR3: CASSPGQRNTEAFF. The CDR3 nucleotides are TGTGCCAGCAGCCCGGGACAGAGGAACACTGAAGCTTTCTTT.

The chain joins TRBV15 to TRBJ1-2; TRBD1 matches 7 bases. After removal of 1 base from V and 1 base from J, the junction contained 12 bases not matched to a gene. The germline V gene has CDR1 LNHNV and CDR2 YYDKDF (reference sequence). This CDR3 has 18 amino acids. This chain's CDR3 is CATSRGKQGSLFNYGYTF. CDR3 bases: TGTGCCACCAGCAGAGGAAAACAGGGGAGTCTATTTAACTATGGCTACACCTTC.

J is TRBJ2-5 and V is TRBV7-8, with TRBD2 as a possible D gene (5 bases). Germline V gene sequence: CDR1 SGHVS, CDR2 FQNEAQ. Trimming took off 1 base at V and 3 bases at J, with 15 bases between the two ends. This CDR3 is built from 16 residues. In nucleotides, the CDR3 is TGTGCCAGCAGCTTAGTTCCTGGGTCGGGGAAAGAGACCCAGTACTTC. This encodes CASSLVPGSGKETQYF.

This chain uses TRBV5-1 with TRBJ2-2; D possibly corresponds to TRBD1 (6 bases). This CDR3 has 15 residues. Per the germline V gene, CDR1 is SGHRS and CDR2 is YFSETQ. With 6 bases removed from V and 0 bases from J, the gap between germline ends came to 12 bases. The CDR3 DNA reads TGCGCCAGCACCATTAGGGGGACGAACACCGGGGAGCTGTTTTTT. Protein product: CASTIRGTNTGELFF.

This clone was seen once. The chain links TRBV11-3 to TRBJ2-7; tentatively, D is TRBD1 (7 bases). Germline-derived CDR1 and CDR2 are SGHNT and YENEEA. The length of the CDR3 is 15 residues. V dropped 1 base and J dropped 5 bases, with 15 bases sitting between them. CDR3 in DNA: TGTGCCAGCAGCTTAGGCGGGAACAGGGGCAACGAGCAGTACTTC. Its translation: CASSLGGNRGNEQYF.

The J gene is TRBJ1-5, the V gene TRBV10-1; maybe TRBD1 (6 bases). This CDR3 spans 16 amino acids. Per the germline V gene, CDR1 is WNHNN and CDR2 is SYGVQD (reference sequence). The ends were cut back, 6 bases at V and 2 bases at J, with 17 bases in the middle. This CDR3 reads CASRTLQGSGNQPQHF. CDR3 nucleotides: TGCGCCAGCAGAACCCTACAGGGATCGGGCAATCAGCCCCAGCATTTT.

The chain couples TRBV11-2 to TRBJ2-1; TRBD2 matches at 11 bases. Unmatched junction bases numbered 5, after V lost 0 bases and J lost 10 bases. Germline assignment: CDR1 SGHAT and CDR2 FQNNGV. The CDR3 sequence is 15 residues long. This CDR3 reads CASSLETSGRLEQFF. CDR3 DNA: TGTGCCAGCAGCTTAGAAACTAGCGGGAGACTGGAGCAGTTCTTC.

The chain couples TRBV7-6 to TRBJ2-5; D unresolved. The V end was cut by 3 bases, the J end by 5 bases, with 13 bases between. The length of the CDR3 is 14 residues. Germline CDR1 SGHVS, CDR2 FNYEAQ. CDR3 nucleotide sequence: TGTGCCAGCAGCTTCACACCGTCCCTGGAGACCCAGTACTTC. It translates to CASSFTPSLETQYF.

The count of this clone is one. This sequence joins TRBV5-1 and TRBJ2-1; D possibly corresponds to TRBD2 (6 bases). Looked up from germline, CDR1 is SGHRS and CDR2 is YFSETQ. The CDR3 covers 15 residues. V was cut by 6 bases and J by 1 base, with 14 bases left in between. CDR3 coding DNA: TGCGCCAGCAAGACGACGGGAGCTTCCTACAATGAGCAGTTCTTC. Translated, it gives CASKTTGASYNEQFF.

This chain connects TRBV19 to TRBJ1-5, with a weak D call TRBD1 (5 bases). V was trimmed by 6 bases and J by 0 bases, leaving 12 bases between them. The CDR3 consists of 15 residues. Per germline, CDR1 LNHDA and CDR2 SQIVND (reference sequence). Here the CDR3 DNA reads TGTGCCAGTAGGCGGGACGGTCATAGCAATCAGCCCCAGCATTTT. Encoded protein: CASRRDGHSNQPQHF.

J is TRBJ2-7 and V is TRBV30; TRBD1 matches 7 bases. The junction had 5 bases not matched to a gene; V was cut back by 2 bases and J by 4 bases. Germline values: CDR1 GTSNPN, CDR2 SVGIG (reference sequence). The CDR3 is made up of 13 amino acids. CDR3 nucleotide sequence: TGTGCCTGGAGTTCGGGACAGCTATACGAGCAGTACTTC. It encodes CAWSSGQLYEQYF. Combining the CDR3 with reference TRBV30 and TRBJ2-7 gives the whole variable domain SQTIHQWPATLVQPVGSPLSLECTVEGTSNPNLYWYRQAAGRGLQLLFYSVGIGQISSEVPQNLSASRPQDRQFILSSKKLLLSDSGFYLCAWSSGQLYEQYFGPGTRLTVT.

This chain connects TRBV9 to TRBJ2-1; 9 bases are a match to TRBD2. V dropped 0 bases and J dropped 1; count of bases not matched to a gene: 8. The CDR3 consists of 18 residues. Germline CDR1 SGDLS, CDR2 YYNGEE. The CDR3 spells CASSVGPGGGVSYNEQFF. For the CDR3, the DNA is TGTGCCAGCAGCGTAGGACCCGGCGGGGGGGTATCCTACAATGAGCAGTTCTTC.

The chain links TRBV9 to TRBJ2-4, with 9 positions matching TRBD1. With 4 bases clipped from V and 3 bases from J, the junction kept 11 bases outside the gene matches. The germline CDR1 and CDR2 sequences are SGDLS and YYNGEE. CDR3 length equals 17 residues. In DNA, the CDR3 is TGTGCCAGCAGCATTGACCCGGGACAGGGCGTCAAAAACATTCAGTACTTC. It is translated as CASSIDPGQGVKNIQYF.

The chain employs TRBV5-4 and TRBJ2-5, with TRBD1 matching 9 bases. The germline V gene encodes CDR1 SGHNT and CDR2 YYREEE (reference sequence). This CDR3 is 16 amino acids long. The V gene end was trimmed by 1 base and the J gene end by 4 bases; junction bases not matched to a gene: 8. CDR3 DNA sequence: TGTGCCAGCAGCTTGTCGGGGACAGGGTGGGGAGAGACCCAGTACTTC. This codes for CASSLSGTGWGETQYF. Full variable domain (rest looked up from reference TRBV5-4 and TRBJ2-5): ETGVTQSPTHLIKTRGQQVTLRCSSQSGHNTVSWYQQALGQGPQFIFQYYREEENGRGNFPPRFSGLQFPNYSSELNVNALELDDSALYLCASSLSGTGWGETQYFGPGTRLLVL.

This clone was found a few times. The CDR3 DNA reads as TGTGCCAGCAGCCCGACGGGAACAGGGGGCCATGGCTACACCTTC. Its protein is CASSPTGTGGHGYTF. V usage is TRBV7-2 and J usage is TRBJ1-2; 9 bases match TRBD1. The germline gives CDR1 SGHTA, CDR2 FQGNSA. The junction had 10 bases not matched to a gene; V was cut back by 5 bases and J by 6 bases. There are 15 residues in the CDR3. The variable domain in full, with the rest retrieved from reference TRBV7-2 and TRBJ1-2, is GAGVSQSPSNKVTEKGKDVELRCDPISGHTALYWYRQSLGQGLEFLIYFQGNSAPDKSGLPSDRFSAERTGGSVSTLTIQRTQQEDSAVYLCASSPTGTGGHGYTFGSGTRLTVV.

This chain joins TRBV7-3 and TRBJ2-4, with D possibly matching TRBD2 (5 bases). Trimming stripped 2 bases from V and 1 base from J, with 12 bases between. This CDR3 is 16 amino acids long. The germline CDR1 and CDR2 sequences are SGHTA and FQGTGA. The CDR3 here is CASSLHGSSAKNIQYF. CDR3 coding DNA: TGTGCCAGCAGCTTACATGGGAGTTCGGCCAAAAACATTCAGTACTTC.

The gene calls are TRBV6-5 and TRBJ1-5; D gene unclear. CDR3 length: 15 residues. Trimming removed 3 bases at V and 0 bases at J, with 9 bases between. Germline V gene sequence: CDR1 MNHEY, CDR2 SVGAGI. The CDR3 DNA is TGTGCCAGCAGTTATGGAGGATATAGCAATCAGCCCCAGCATTTT. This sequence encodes CASSYGGYSNQPQHF.

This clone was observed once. Written as DNA, the CDR3 is TGTGCCACCAGCAGAGGGTCGAGGGCGGGAGTTGGTCATGAGCAGTTCTTC. Protein product: CATSRGSRAGVGHEQFF. The genes are TRBV15 and TRBJ2-1; TRBD2 matches at 7 bases. The CDR3 length is 17 residues. The J segment lost 8 bases and the V segment lost 1 base, leaving 14 bases of the junction unmatched. The V gene's germline CDR1 is LNHNV and CDR2 YYDKDF (reference sequence).

The CDR3 nucleotides read TGCGCCAGCAGACAGGGGGCCTCCTACGAGCAGTACTTC. Protein product: CASRQGASYEQYF. The chain employs TRBV5-1 and TRBJ2-7; 9 bases are a match to TRBD1. The CDR3 consists of 13 residues. Germline V lookup: CDR1 SGHRS, CDR2 YFSETQ. V shed 5 bases, J shed 0 bases, and the junction held 0 bases outside the gene matches. The complete variable domain, with remaining parts taken from reference TRBV5-1 and TRBJ2-7, reads KAGVTQTPRYLIKTRGQQVTLSCSPISGHRSVSWYQQTPGQGLQFLFEYFSETQRNKGNFPGRFSGRQFSNSRSEMNVSTLELGDSALYLCASRQGASYEQYFGPGTRLTVT.

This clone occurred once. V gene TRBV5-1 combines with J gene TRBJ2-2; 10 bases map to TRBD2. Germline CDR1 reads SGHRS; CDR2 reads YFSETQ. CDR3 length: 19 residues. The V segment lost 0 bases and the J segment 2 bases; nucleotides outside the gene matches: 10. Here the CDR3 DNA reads TGCGCCAGCAGCTTGGTTCGGCTAGCGGGAGCCTTAAACACCGGGGAGCTGTTTTTT. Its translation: CASSLVRLAGALNTGELFF.

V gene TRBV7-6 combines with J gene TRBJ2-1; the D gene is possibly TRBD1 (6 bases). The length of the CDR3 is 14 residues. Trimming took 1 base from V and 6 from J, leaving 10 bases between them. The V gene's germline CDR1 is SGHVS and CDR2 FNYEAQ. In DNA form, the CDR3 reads TGTGCCAGCAGCTTAGTGGGGGCCGGCAATGAGCAGTTCTTC. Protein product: CASSLVGAGNEQFF. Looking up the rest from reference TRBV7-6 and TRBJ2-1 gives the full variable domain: GAGVSQSPRYKVTKRGQDVALRCDPISGHVSLYWYRQALGQGPEFLTYFNYEAQQDKSGLPNDRFSAERPEGSISTLTIQRTEQRDSAMYRCASSLVGAGNEQFFGPGTRLTVL.

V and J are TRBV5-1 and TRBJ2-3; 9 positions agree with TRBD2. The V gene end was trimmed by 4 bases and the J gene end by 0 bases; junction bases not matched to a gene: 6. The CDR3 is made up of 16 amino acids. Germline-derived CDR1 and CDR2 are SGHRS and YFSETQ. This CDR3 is CASSIQTSGSTDTQYF. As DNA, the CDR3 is TGCGCCAGCAGCATACAAACTAGCGGGAGCACAGATACGCAGTATTTT. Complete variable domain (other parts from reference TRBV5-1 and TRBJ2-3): KAGVTQTPRYLIKTRGQQVTLSCSPISGHRSVSWYQQTPGQGLQFLFEYFSETQRNKGNFPGRFSGRQFSNSRSEMNVSTLELGDSALYLCASSIQTSGSTDTQYFGPGTRLTVL.

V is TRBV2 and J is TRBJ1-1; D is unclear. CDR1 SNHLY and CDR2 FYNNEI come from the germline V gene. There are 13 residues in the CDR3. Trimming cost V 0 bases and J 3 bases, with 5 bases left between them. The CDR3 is CASSEAQDTEAFF. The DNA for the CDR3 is TGTGCCAGCAGTGAAGCGCAGGACACTGAAGCTTTCTTT. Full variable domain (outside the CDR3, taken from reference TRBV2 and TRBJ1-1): EPEVTQTPSHQVTQMGQEVILRCVPISNHLYFYWYRQILGQKVEFLVSFYNNEISEKSEIFDDQFSVERPDGSNFTLKIRSTKLEDSAMYFCASSEAQDTEAFFGQGTRLTVV.

The CDR3 loop reads CASSFGGGARETQYF. As DNA, the CDR3 is TGTGCCAGCAGCTTTGGCGGGGGGGCCCGGGAGACCCAGTACTTC. The rearrangement links TRBV5-4 to TRBJ2-5, with 9 bases identical to TRBD2. Germline CDR1 reads SGHNT; CDR2 reads YYREEE (reference sequence). CDR3 length: 15 amino acids. The J segment lost 5 bases and the V segment lost 2 bases, leaving 7 bases of the junction unmatched. Full variable domain (outside the CDR3, taken from reference TRBV5-4 and TRBJ2-5): ETGVTQSPTHLIKTRGQQVTLRCSSQSGHNTVSWYQQALGQGPQFIFQYYREEENGRGNFPPRFSGLQFPNYSSELNVNALELDDSALYLCASSFGGGARETQYFGPGTRLLVL.